Below are 21 T cell receptor beta chains sequenced from a single sample in a study of cytomegalovirus exposure and HLA in healthy donors. Sequenced by immunoSEQ multiplex PCR; TCRdb stores in-frame clones only, minus some. Of 120,000 or so clones in the sample, around 96% were seen once. Sequenced sample: PBMCs. The receptor source for this set is a man aged 18 to 30 in good health and CMV-seronegative.

This chain links TRBV27 with TRBJ1-1; TRBD1 is a possible D gene (5 bases). Germline CDR1 is MNHEY and CDR2 is SMNVEV (reference sequence). The CDR3 is 21 amino acids. V dropped 8 bases and J dropped 1 base, with 35 bases sitting between them. Here the CDR3 reads CASGGTGIGVVALTRNTEAFF. CDR3 DNA: TGTGCCAGCGGGGGGACCGGGATTGGGGTTGTGGCCTTAACTCGGAACACTGAAGCTTTCTTT.

This clone was seen a single time. One end of the junction varies from germline; a read error may be responsible. J is TRBJ1-3 and V is TRBV7-2; 8 bases are a match to TRBD1. Germline CDR1 reads SGHTA; CDR2 reads FQGNSA. CDR3 length: 16 residues. CDR3: CASSSTGVIPGHTIYF. For the CDR3, the DNA is TGTGCCAGCAGCTCGACAGGGGTGATCCCTGGACACACCATATATTTT.

This clone was seen a single time. The V and J genes are TRBV30 and TRBJ1-5, with 9 bases identical to TRBD1. The CDR3 has 16 amino acids. J lost 5 bases, V lost 1 base, and 9 bases had no gene match. CDR1 is GTSNPN and CDR2 is SVGIG in the germline V gene (reference sequence). CDR3 sequence: CAWSGYRDRVHQPQHF. CDR3 sequence (DNA): TGTGCCTGGAGTGGATACCGGGACAGGGTCCATCAGCCCCAGCATTTT.

The chain is built from TRBV9 and TRBJ2-2; D is perhaps TRBD1 (6 bases). The CDR3 extends over 14 amino acids. CDR1 is SGDLS and CDR2 is YYNGEE in the germline V gene. V gave up 1 base and J gave up 4 bases, with 8 bases separating them. CDR3 residues: CASSVLGATGELFF. CDR3 in DNA: TGTGCCAGCAGCGTACTGGGGGCCACCGGGGAGCTGTTTTTT.

The chain employs TRBV7-2 and TRBJ2-3; possibly TRBD1 for D (5 bases). The length of the CDR3 is 14 residues. The germline CDR1 and CDR2 sequences are SGHTA and FQGNSA. The CDR3 is CAIQLRAGRDTQYF. The CDR3, as DNA: TGTGCGATCCAACTTAGGGCAGGGCGAGATACGCAGTATTTT.

The rearrangement uses TRBV7-9 and TRBJ1-2; possible D gene TRBD1, 5 bases. V lost 1 base and J lost 3, with 6 bases in between. Germline V gene lookup returns CDR1 SEHNR and CDR2 FQNEAQ (reference sequence). The CDR3 spans 13 residues. The CDR3 protein is CASSLEGYYGYTF. CDR3 in DNA: TGTGCCAGCAGCTTAGAGGGGTACTATGGCTACACCTTC.

J is TRBJ2-7 and V is TRBV7-2, with D uncertain. The CDR3 contains 15 residues. The V gene's germline CDR1 is SGHTA and CDR2 FQGNSA. Trimming took off 5 bases at V and 2 bases at J, with 16 bases between the two ends. The CDR3 loop is CASSHDINGAYEQYF. For the CDR3, the DNA is TGTGCCAGCAGCCATGACATAAATGGCGCCTACGAGCAGTACTTC.

This sequence joins TRBV5-6 and TRBJ1-2; D not certain. Germline V gives CDR1 SGHDT, CDR2 YYEEEE. V lost 2 bases to trimming and J lost 4 bases, with 9 bases between them. This CDR3 region has 13 residues. CDR3 sequence reads: CASSFGGSYGYTF. DNA of the CDR3: TGTGCCAGCAGCTTCGGTGGTTCCTATGGCTACACCTTC.

The J gene is TRBJ2-5, the V gene TRBV7-2, with 13 bases identical to TRBD2. Per the germline V gene, CDR1 is SGHTA and CDR2 is FQGNSA. V lost 4 bases to trimming and J lost 4 bases; unmatched junction nucleotides: 12. The CDR3 is made up of 18 amino acids. The CDR3 bases are TGTGCCAGCAGCTCGGGACTAGCGGGACCACTGAGCGTAGAGACCCAGTACTTC. Protein sequence: CASSSGLAGPLSVETQYF.

The CDR3 region is CASSFTGRYEQYF. Here the CDR3 DNA reads TGTGCCAGCAGCTTTACAGGGAGATACGAGCAGTACTTC. The gene calls are TRBV13 and TRBJ2-7; tentative D call: TRBD1 (6 bases). The CDR3 has 13 amino acids. CDR1 PRHDT and CDR2 FYEKMQ come from the germline V gene (reference sequence). V was trimmed by 3 bases and J by 4 bases, leaving 10 bases between them. Together with reference TRBV13 and TRBJ2-7, the CDR3 gives the full variable domain: AAGVIQSPRHLIKEKRETATLKCYPIPRHDTVYWYQQGPGQDPQFLISFYEKMQSDKGSIPDRFSAQQFSDYHSELNMSSLELGDSALYFCASSFTGRYEQYFGPGTRLTVT.

The genes are TRBV7-9 and TRBJ2-2; 8 nucleotides match TRBD1. The germline V gene encodes CDR1 SEHNR and CDR2 FQNEAQ (reference sequence). The CDR3 length is 16 residues. Germline trimming cut 5 bases from V and 1 base from J; bases unmatched to any gene: 6. As DNA, the CDR3 is TGTGCCAGCAGCGACAGGGGCGTAAGGAACACCGGGGAGCTGTTTTTT. Encoded protein: CASSDRGVRNTGELFF.

This sequence joins TRBV28 and TRBJ2-5; possible D gene TRBD2, 5 bases. The CDR3 runs 15 residues. Trimming stripped 3 bases from V and 5 bases from J, with 16 bases between. Germline V lookup: CDR1 MDHEN, CDR2 SYDVKM. CDR3 DNA: TGTGCCAGCAGTTTCCTCGGTCCCTCGGGGGAGACCCAGTACTTC. Its protein product is CASSFLGPSGETQYF.

The chain carries TRBV7-3 and TRBJ2-1; D is uncertain. Per germline, CDR1 SGHTA and CDR2 FQGTGA. V lost 5 bases to trimming and J lost 0 bases, with 8 bases between them. The CDR3 covers 14 residues. CDR3 residues: CASSPPSSYNEQFF. CDR3 coding DNA: TGTGCCAGCAGCCCCCCGAGCTCCTACAATGAGCAGTTCTTC. Supplemented by reference TRBV7-3 and TRBJ2-1, the full variable domain reads GAGVSQTPSNKVTEKGKYVELRCDPISGHTALYWYRQSLGQGPEFLIYFQGTGAADDSGLPNDRFFAVRPEGSVSTLKIQRTERGDSAVYLCASSPPSSYNEQFFGPGTRLTVL.

V and J are TRBV7-9 and TRBJ2-4, with TRBD1 identical over 7 bases. The V segment lost 2 bases and the J segment 0 bases; nucleotides outside the gene matches: 7. Per germline, CDR1 SEHNR and CDR2 FQNEAQ (reference sequence). CDR3 length: 17 residues. CDR3 protein: CASSLPGTDQAKNIQYF. The CDR3 DNA reads TGTGCCAGCAGCTTACCCGGGACAGATCAAGCCAAAAACATTCAGTACTTC.

The rearrangement uses TRBV5-1 and TRBJ2-7; 7 bases are shared with TRBD2. Germline loops: CDR1 SGHRS, CDR2 YFSETQ. The CDR3 runs 13 residues. The J segment lost 2 bases and the V segment lost 4 bases, leaving 3 bases of the junction unmatched. CDR3 coding DNA: TGCGCCAGCAGCCCGGGGGGTGCCTACGAGCAGTACTTC. Amino acid sequence: CASSPGGAYEQYF.

The V and J genes are TRBV9 and TRBJ2-3, with TRBD2 matching 12 bases. This CDR3 contains 16 residues. With V trimmed by 3 bases and J by 4 bases, 6 bases remained unmatched. Germline CDR1 and CDR2: SGDLS and YYNGEE. The CDR3 DNA is TGTGCCAGCAGCGAGCTAGCGGGAGGGCCGGCAGATACGCAGTATTTT. As protein: CASSELAGGPADTQYF.

This chain connects TRBV28 to TRBJ2-5; D gene ambiguous. V lost 4 bases and J lost 4, with 4 bases in between. Germline V gene data show CDR1 as MDHEN and CDR2 as SYDVKM. The CDR3 is made up of 11 amino acids. In DNA form, the CDR3 reads TGTGCCAGCAGTTATAGAGAGACCCAGTACTTC. Translation: CASSYRETQYF.

The V gene is TRBV30, the J gene TRBJ1-1; 9 bases fit TRBD1. Germline CDR1 reads GTSNPN; CDR2 reads SVGIG (reference sequence). J was trimmed by 4 bases and V by 4 bases; bases with no gene match: 10. The CDR3 is made up of 15 amino acids. The chain's CDR3 is CAWNTPGTGTTEAFF. The DNA for the CDR3 is TGTGCCTGGAATACTCCCGGGACAGGGACCACTGAAGCTTTCTTT.

This chain uses TRBV7-2 with TRBJ2-1; TRBD2 aligns across 10 bases. J gave up 6 bases and V 5 bases, and 10 bases lay outside the gene matches. This CDR3 has 16 amino acids. Germline V gene lookup returns CDR1 SGHTA and CDR2 FQGNSA. CDR3 sequence: CASSPLLLAGINEQFF. CDR3 nucleotides: TGTGCCAGCAGCCCCCTTTTACTAGCGGGAATCAATGAGCAGTTCTTC. Drawing the rest from reference TRBV7-2 and TRBJ2-1, the complete variable domain is GAGVSQSPSNKVTEKGKDVELRCDPISGHTALYWYRQSLGQGLEFLIYFQGNSAPDKSGLPSDRFSAERTGGSVSTLTIQRTQQEDSAVYLCASSPLLLAGINEQFFGPGTRLTVL.

The rearrangement links TRBV27 to TRBJ1-5; 7 nucleotides agree with TRBD1. V shed 7 bases and J 6 bases; nucleotides not matched to a gene: 6. CDR3 size: 13 residues. The germline gives CDR1 MNHEY, CDR2 SMNVEV (reference sequence). CDR3 protein: CASMKGAGQPQHF. Written as DNA, the CDR3 is TGTGCCAGCATGAAGGGGGCAGGTCAGCCCCAGCATTTT.

The V call is TRBV2, the J call TRBJ1-2; D remains ambiguous. V was pared by 5 bases and J by 4 bases, with 11 bases between. Germline V gene data show CDR1 as SNHLY and CDR2 as FYNNEI. CDR3 size: 13 residues. The CDR3 DNA reads TGTGCCAGCAGTTTCGACTTACCCTATGGCTACACCTTC. It specifies CASSFDLPYGYTF. Full variable domain (rest looked up from reference TRBV2 and TRBJ1-2): EPEVTQTPSHQVTQMGQEVILRCVPISNHLYFYWYRQILGQKVEFLVSFYNNEISEKSEIFDDQFSVERPDGSNFTLKIRSTKLEDSAMYFCASSFDLPYGYTFGSGTRLTVV.